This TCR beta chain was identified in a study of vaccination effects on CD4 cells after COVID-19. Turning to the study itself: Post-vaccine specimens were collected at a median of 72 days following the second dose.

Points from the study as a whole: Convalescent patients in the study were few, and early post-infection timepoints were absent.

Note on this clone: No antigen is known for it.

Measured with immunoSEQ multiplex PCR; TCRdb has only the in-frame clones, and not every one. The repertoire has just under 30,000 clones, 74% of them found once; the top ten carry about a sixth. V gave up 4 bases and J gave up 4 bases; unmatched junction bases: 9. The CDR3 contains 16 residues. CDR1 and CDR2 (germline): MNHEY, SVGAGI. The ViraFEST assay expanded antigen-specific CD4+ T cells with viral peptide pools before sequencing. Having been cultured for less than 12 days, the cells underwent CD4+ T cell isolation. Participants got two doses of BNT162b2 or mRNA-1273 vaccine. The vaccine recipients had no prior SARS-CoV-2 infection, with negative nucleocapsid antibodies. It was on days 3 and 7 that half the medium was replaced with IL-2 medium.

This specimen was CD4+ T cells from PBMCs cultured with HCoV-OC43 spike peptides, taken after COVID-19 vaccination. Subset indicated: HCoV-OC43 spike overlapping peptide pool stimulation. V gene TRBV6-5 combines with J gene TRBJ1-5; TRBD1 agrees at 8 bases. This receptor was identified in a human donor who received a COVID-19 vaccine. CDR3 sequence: CASSFRQGSANQPQHF. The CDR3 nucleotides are TGTGCCAGCAGTTTTAGACAGGGGAGTGCAAATCAGCCCCAGCATTTT.